This is a list of T cell receptor beta chains from one sample in a study of radiation and T cells in renal cell carcinoma. Profiled with immunoSEQ multiplex PCR; TCRdb holds only in-frame clones, not every one. This table has 150,000 to 200,000 clones, 88% appearing once. The source was blood, collected from a patient whose treatment included radiotherapy and nephrectomy. The receptors were sampled from a woman between 45 and 65 years old with renal cell carcinoma. Each CDR3 is given with its conserved first and last residue. Fields, in order: D gene, J gene, V gene, clone size, CDR3 protein, CDR3 DNA. The D gene is left open where the match is weak. Part of the rows lack a size; the others show once, few, many or a class for expanded clones.

D: TRBD1; J: TRBJ2-2; V: TRBV7-9; size: .; CDR3: CASSHRGPTGELFF; DNA: TGTGCCAGCAGCCACAGGGGGCCCACCGGGGAGCTGTTTTTT
D: .; J: TRBJ2-4; V: TRBV6-6; size: .; CDR3: CASSASNIQYF; DNA: TGTGCCAGCAGTGCCAGTAACATTCAGTACTTC
D: .; J: TRBJ1-1; V: TRBV6-1; size: .; CDR3: CASREFRQSLPTEAFF; DNA: TGTGCCAGCAGAGAATTCAGACAGTCCCTCCCCACTGAAGCTTTCTTT
D: TRBD1; J: TRBJ2-2; V: TRBV13; size: .; CDR3: CASSLGYGTDTGELFF; DNA: TGTGCCAGCAGCTTAGGGTATGGGACAGACACCGGGGAGCTGTTTTTT
D: .; J: TRBJ2-4; V: TRBV6-6; size: .; CDR3: CASSYSPGNIQYF; DNA: TGTGCCAGCAGTTACAGTCCGGGAAACATTCAGTACTTC
D: TRBD2; J: TRBJ2-5; V: TRBV6-1; size: .; CDR3: CASTNNGLASETQYF; DNA: TGTGCCAGCACTAACAACGGACTAGCATCAGAGACCCAGTACTTC
D: .; J: TRBJ2-7; V: TRBV9; size: .; CDR3: CASSVGVTATYEQYF; DNA: TGTGCCAGCAGCGTAGGGGTTACCGCCACCTACGAGCAGTACTTC
D: .; J: TRBJ1-5; V: TRBV19; size: .; CDR3: CASSIDSSWDSNQPQHF; DNA: TGTGCCAGTAGTATAGATAGTTCGTGGGATAGCAATCAGCCCCAGCATTTT
D: .; J: TRBJ2-7; V: TRBV19; size: .; CDR3: CASSMGQLSLYEQYF; DNA: TGTGCCAGTAGTATGGGACAACTCAGCCTCTACGAGCAGTACTTC
D: TRBD1; J: TRBJ2-1; V: TRBV5-1; size: .; CDR3: CASSSKSGTGLGNEQFF; DNA: TGCGCCAGCAGCTCGAAGTCCGGGACAGGGTTGGGCAATGAGCAGTTCTTC
D: .; J: TRBJ1-1; V: TRBV6-6; size: .; CDR3: CASSPLGGNTEAFF; DNA: TGTGCCAGCAGTCCCTTAGGGGGGAACACTGAAGCTTTCTTT
D: .; J: TRBJ1-6; V: TRBV18; size: few; CDR3: CASSPRGLDSPLHF; DNA: TGTGCCAGCTCACCAAGAGGGCTGGATTCACCCCTCCACTTT
D: .; J: TRBJ2-7; V: TRBV5-4; size: .; CDR3: CASSYGGTISYEQYF; DNA: TGTGCCAGCAGCTACGGGGGGACAATTTCCTACGAGCAGTACTTC
D: .; J: TRBJ1-1; V: TRBV21-1; size: .; CDR3: CASSQVDQGAFF; DNA: TGTGCCAGCTCCCAGGTGGATCAAGGAGCTTTCTTT
D: TRBD2; J: TRBJ2-3; V: TRBV5-4; size: .; CDR3: CASSFTSGGPDTQYF; DNA: TGTGCCAGCAGCTTCACAAGCGGGGGCCCAGATACGCAGTATTTT
D: TRBD1; J: TRBJ2-2; V: TRBV6-5; size: .; CDR3: CASSRQGTGGELFF; DNA: TGTGCCAGCAGTCGACAGGGTACGGGCGGGGAGCTGTTTTTT
D: TRBD1; J: TRBJ1-5; V: TRBV19; size: .; CDR3: CASTQGTGGNQPQHF; DNA: TGTGCCAGTACCCAAGGGACAGGGGGCAATCAGCCCCAGCATTTT
D: TRBD1; J: TRBJ2-3; V: TRBV9; size: once; CDR3: CASSPRTGSSTDTQYF; DNA: TGTGCCAGCAGCCCCCGGACAGGTTCTAGCACAGATACGCAGTATTTT
D: TRBD1; J: TRBJ1-4; V: TRBV4-1; size: .; CDR3: CASSQVGTGGADEKLFF; DNA: TGCGCCAGCAGCCAAGTAGGGACAGGGGGCGCAGACGAAAAACTGTTTTTT
D: .; J: TRBJ2-1; V: TRBV7-2; size: .; CDR3: CASSLGGEQFF; DNA: TGTGCCAGCAGCTTAGGGGGTGAGCAGTTCTTC